This T cell receptor beta chain came from a study of blood T cells in healthy people across ages. Researchers isolated at least 7 million PBMCs per sample. Extraction yielded at least 5.5 micrograms of total RNA per sample. The CDR3 consists of 15 residues. Trimming left V 5 bases short and J 2 bases short, with 14 bases between. The V gene's germline CDR1 is SNHLY and CDR2 FYNNEI. General observations from the study: CMV infection status of these donors was not known. Measured against age, TCR beta diversity per million T cells decreased in a roughly linear manner.

Using a J-beta primer mix together with a sample-barcoded 5' primer, a second PCR was run for about 6 to 12 cycles. MiXCR was run by TCRdb on the 5' RACE reads, yielding one entry per CDR3 protein. The table shows about 1.5 million distinct CDR3 sequences, with roughly 43% occurring only once. Comments on this clonotype: The antigen is undetermined.

The source of this sequence is a woman aged 18-35 years in good health. The rearrangement joins TRBV2 to TRBJ2-3, with TRBD2 as a possible D gene (6 bases). Sequences were obtained from blood. The CDR3 sequence is CASSPWASVTDTQYF. For the CDR3, the DNA is TGTGCCAGCAGTCCCTGGGCTAGCGTCACAGATACGCAGTATTTT.